Listed below are T cell receptor beta chains from one sample, sequenced in a study of OX40 agonist ivuxolimab in advanced cancers. Method: immunoSEQ multiplex PCR; TCRdb's copy keeps in-frame clones and lacks some. Of some 30,000 clones listed, 70% to 85% are singletons. Sequences were derived from CD4+ or CD8+ T cells sorted from blood, sampled in a trial of the OX40 agonist ivuxolimab. The source is an adult with an advanced solid tumor such as melanoma, head and neck, liver or kidney cancer. Both conserved end residues are trimmed from each CDR3. Each record gives: CDR3 protein, V gene, J gene.

ASSLGPDRVTEAF	TRBV7-6	TRBJ1-1
ASSQDFSRAAEAF	TRBV14	TRBJ1-1
ASSPDWNEQF	TRBV10-2	TRBJ2-1
ASSGAAGYT	TRBV5-1	TRBJ1-2
SAGNGIDYGYT	TRBV29-1	TRBJ1-2
ASYGSLRPATEAF	TRBV7-8	TRBJ1-1
ASSVESGIRGEKLF	TRBV9	TRBJ1-4
ASPGQGGEKLF	TRBV30	TRBJ1-4
ASSDGRDTDTQY	TRBV6-4	TRBJ2-3
ASSLLGQGALTRETQY	TRBV28	TRBJ2-5
ASSLEGRLAATKNIQY	TRBV11-2	TRBJ2-4
ASIMDRGGGYT	TRBV19	TRBJ1-2
ASSEAPGGPGSYT	TRBV2	TRBJ1-2
ASSSGTGESYEQY	TRBV11-2	TRBJ2-7
ASSLAAGWQEQY	TRBV27	TRBJ2-7
ASSLPPGTGVHEQY	TRBV5-1	TRBJ2-7
ASSGQASYEQY	TRBV27	TRBJ2-7
ASSLANRYEPYEQY	TRBV7-6	TRBJ2-7
ASSLHREETQY	TRBV13	TRBJ2-5
ASSLKGRANTGELF	TRBV5-4	TRBJ2-2
ASSEGDIIWDTQY	TRBV11-1	TRBJ2-3
ASSPGTGWANVLT	TRBV27	TRBJ2-6
ASSPLAGGLGEQF	TRBV27	TRBJ2-1
AISAIGGIYGYT	TRBV10-3	TRBJ1-2
ASSLGVGASQY	TRBV9	TRBJ2-7
AISELGASSGNTIY	TRBV10-3	TRBJ1-3
ASSSTGSGQPQH	TRBV27	TRBJ1-5
ASSLYGNYGYT	TRBV27	TRBJ1-2
ASSFTAGNTDTQY	TRBV7-3	TRBJ2-3
ASKGTFGEY	TRBV2	TRBJ2-7
ASSVAGGGSTDTQY	TRBV9	TRBJ2-3
ASSDWENEKLF	TRBV6-1	TRBJ1-4
ASSQDLPGQGYEQY	TRBV4-1	TRBJ2-7
ASSIGNTEAF	TRBV7-9	TRBJ1-1
ASSVVGPTYEQY	TRBV5-4	TRBJ2-7
ASSFWGVQNYGYT	TRBV28	TRBJ1-2
ATSTRTSGIGEQF	TRBV15	TRBJ2-1
ASSYSSEKLF	TRBV6-6	TRBJ1-4
ASTQGSLYGYT	TRBV9	TRBJ1-2
AISVSGNSNQPQH	TRBV10-3	TRBJ1-5
ASSLGGSGELF	TRBV7-9	TRBJ2-2
AWLPGLAHEQF	TRBV30	TRBJ2-1
ASSLGSGGAYEQY	TRBV5-6	TRBJ2-7
ASSERHLTDLNTEAF	TRBV2	TRBJ1-1
ASIVSGNTIY	TRBV6-1	TRBJ1-3
ASSWMEQGGVSVLT	TRBV5-6	TRBJ2-6
ASSVGPGANVLT	TRBV9	TRBJ2-6
ASSVGSAFGSYNEQF	TRBV9	TRBJ2-1
ASSHPWGQGRNEKLF	TRBV7-8	TRBJ1-4
ASSYMRSMSGNTIY	TRBV6-6	TRBJ1-3
ASSQDQGHIYGYT	TRBV4-1	TRBJ1-2
ARYSGANVLT	TRBV21-1	TRBJ2-6
ASSRSGASYEQY	TRBV21-1	TRBJ2-7
ASSSLGGGQPQH	TRBV19	TRBJ1-5
ASYAGHYTGELF	TRBV19	TRBJ2-2
AWSLQGEGYGYT	TRBV30	TRBJ1-2